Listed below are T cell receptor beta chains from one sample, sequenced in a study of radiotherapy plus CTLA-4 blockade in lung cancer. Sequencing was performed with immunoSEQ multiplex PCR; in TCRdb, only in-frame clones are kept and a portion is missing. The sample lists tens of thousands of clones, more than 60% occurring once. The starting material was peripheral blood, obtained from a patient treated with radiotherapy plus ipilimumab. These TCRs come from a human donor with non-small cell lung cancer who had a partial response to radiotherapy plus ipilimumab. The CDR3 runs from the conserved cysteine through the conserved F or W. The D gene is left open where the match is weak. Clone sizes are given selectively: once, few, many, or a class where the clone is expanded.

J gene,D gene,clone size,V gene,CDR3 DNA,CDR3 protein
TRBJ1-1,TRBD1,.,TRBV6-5,TGTGCCAGCAGAGTCTCGGACAGGCTAAACACTGAAGCTTTCTTT,CASRVSDRLNTEAFF
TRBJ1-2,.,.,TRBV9,TGTGCCAGCAGCGGGGCAGGGGATTATGGCTACACCTTC,CASSGAGDYGYTF
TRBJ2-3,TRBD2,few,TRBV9,TGTGCCAGCAGCGGACTAGCGGGGGGGCCGGGCACAGATACGCAGTATTTT,CASSGLAGGPGTDTQYF
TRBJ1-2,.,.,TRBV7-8,TGTGCCAGCAGCTTACGACCTGACGGACATAACTATGGCTACACCTTC,CASSLRPDGHNYGYTF
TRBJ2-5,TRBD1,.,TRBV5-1,TGCGCCAGCAGCAAATACAGGGGGCTAGAGACCCAGTACTTC,CASSKYRGLETQYF
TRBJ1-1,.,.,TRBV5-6,TGTGCCAGCAGCTACGGCCGGGGCACTGAAGCTTTCTTT,CASSYGRGTEAFF
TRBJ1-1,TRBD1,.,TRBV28,TGTGCCAGCCCCCCCGGACAGGGCATGAACACTGAAGCTTTCTTT,CASPPGQGMNTEAFF
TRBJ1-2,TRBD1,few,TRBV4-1,TGCGCCAGCAGCCGGACGCAAGGGACAGGGGGCTTTGGCTACACCTTC,CASSRTQGTGGFGYTF
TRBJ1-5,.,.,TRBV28,TGTGCCAGCAGATCGAACAGGCAGCCCCAGCATTTT,CASRSNRQPQHF
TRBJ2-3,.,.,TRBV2,TGTGCCAGCAGTGATGGGTTGCGGGCGAACACAGATACGCAGTATTTT,CASSDGLRANTDTQYF
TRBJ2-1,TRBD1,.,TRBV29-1,TGCAGCGTTGGGACGGGAACAGGGGGCGGTGAGCAGTTCTTC,CSVGTGTGGGEQFF
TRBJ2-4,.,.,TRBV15,TGTGCCACCAGCAACCAGGGGACCAAAAACATTCAGTACTTC,CATSNQGTKNIQYF
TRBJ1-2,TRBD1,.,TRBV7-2,TGTGCCAGCAGCCCAATAGGGACAGCATATGGCTACACCTTC,CASSPIGTAYGYTF
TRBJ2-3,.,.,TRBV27,TGTGCCAGCAGTTTAAGTGGGTATGGCTTACGGGGGCAGTATTTT,CASSLSGYGLRGQYF
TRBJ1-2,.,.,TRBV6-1,TGTGCCAGCAGTGAGGCAGGGGACTATGGCTACACCTTC,CASSEAGDYGYTF
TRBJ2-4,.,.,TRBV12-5,TGTGCTAGTGGTTTGGTACTTGGACATGAACTAGCCAAAAACATTCAGTACTTC,CASGLVLGHELAKNIQYF
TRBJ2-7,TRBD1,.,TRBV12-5,TGTGCTAGTGGTTTAGGGACAGGCTCCTACGAGCAGTACTTC,CASGLGTGSYEQYF
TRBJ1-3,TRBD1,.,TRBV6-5,TGTGCCAGCAGTTCGACAGGGTTCTCTGGAAACACCATATATTTT,CASSSTGFSGNTIYF
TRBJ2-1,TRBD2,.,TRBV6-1,TGTGCCAGCAACCCTAGCGGGGCGAACAACAATGAGCAGTTCTTC,CASNPSGANNNEQFF
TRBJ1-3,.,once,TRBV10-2,TGCGCCAGCAGTGACCTGGGAGGGGTTGGAAACACCATATATTTT,CASSDLGGVGNTIYF
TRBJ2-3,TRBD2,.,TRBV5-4,TGTGCCAGCAGCTCCCTAGCGGGGGGCCGGGATACGCAGTATTTT,CASSSLAGGRDTQYF
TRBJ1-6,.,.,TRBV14,TGTGCCAGCAGCCAGGAACATCGCGGACCCCTCCACTTT,CASSQEHRGPLHF
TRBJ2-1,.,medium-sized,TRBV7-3,TGTGCCAGCAGTCGTGGCCCCTACAATGAGCAGTTCTTC,CASSRGPYNEQFF
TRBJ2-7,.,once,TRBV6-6,TGTGCCAGCAGTTACTCGCGGGGATTGGACGAGCAGTACTTC,CASSYSRGLDEQYF
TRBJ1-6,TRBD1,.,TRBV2,TGTGCCAGCAAACCCGGGACAGGGGAAAATTCACCCCTCCACTTT,CASKPGTGENSPLHF
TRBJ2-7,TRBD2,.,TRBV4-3,TGCGCCAGCAGCCAAGGGCGACTAGCGGGGGCCTACGAGCAGTACTTC,CASSQGRLAGAYEQYF
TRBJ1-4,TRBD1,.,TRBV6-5,TGTGCCAGCAGTTACATAACCGGGACAGGGGCTGAAAAACTGTTTTTT,CASSYITGTGAEKLFF
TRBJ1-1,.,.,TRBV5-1,TGCGCCAGCAGCTCGACAGGAGGAGGAACTGAAGCTTTCTTT,CASSSTGGGTEAFF
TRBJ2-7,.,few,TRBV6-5,TGTGCCAGCAGTTTAAGGCAGGGCGGCTACGAGCAGTACTTC,CASSLRQGGYEQYF
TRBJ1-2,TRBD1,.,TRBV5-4,TGTGCCAGCAGTTCGAGACAGGGAGGTGGCTACACCTTC,CASSSRQGGGYTF
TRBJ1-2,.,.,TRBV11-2,TGTGCCAGCAGCTTATCCCCGGCAGGGGCTGGCTACACCTTC,CASSLSPAGAGYTF
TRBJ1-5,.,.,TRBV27,TGTGCCAGCAGTTTCGGGGTCAATCAGCCCCAGCATTTT,CASSFGVNQPQHF
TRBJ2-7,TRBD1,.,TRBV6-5,TGTGCCAGCAGTGTAAGGGACAGGGAGGTTTACGAGCAGTACTTC,CASSVRDREVYEQYF
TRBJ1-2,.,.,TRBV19,TGTGCCACCCGAGCCCGGAACTATGGCTACACCTTC,CATRARNYGYTF
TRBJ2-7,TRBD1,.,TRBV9,TGTGCCGGCAGCGTAGGACAGGGGGCAAGCTACGAGCAGTACTTC,CAGSVGQGASYEQYF
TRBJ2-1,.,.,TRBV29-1,TGCAGTGGGCAGGGGTCCTACAATGAGCAGTTCTTC,CSGQGSYNEQFF
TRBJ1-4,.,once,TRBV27,TGTGCCAGCAGTTTAGGAGTTAATGAAAAACTGTTTTTT,CASSLGVNEKLFF
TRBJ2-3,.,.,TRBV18,TGTGCCAGCTCGCCTAGGGGGACACCTGATACGCAGTATTTT,CASSPRGTPDTQYF
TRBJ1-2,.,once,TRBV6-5,TGTGCCAGCAGTTCCCCCGTGGGAGCGTATGGCTACACCTTC,CASSSPVGAYGYTF
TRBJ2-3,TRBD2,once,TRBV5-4,TGTGCCAGCAGCTTGGGTGGGGGGGTGATCACAGATACGCAGTATTTT,CASSLGGGVITDTQYF
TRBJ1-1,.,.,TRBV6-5,TGTGCCAGCAGTTACTCGACGGGGGTTAATGAAGCTTTCTTT,CASSYSTGVNEAFF
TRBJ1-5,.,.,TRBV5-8,TGTGCCAGCAGCTTAGCTCAGCCCCAGCATTTT,CASSLAQPQHF
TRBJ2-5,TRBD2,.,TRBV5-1,TGCGCCAGCAGCTTGGGACTAGCGGGGGGAACCCAAGAGACCCAGTACTTC,CASSLGLAGGTQETQYF
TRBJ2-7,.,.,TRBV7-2,TGTGCCAGCAGCTCTGGGACAAATTTCTACGAGCAGTACTTC,CASSSGTNFYEQYF
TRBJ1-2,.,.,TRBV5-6,TGTGCCAGCAGCCCAGGTTGGATCTCCTATGGCTACACCTTC,CASSPGWISYGYTF
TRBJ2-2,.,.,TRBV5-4,TGTGCCAGCAGCGGGGGGGGGCCAACCGGGGAGCTGTTTTTT,CASSGGGPTGELFF
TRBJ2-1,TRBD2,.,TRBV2,TGTGCCAGCAAGGCCAGGGTAGCGGGGGGAAATGAGCAGTTCTTC,CASKARVAGGNEQFF
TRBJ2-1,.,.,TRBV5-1,TGCGCCAGCAGCTTGGGGCTAGCCCCCTACAATGAGCAGTTCTTC,CASSLGLAPYNEQFF
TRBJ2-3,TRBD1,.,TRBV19,TGTGCCAGTAGTATAGCGGGACAGGGGGCCAGCACAGATACGCAGTATTTT,CASSIAGQGASTDTQYF
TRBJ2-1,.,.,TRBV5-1,TGCGCCAGCAGCTTGGTGGTGAGCTCCTACAATGAGCAGTTCTTC,CASSLVVSSYNEQFF
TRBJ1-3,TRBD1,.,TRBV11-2,TGTGCCAGCAGCTTAGAACCCCGGACAGGGGGCGGAAACACCATATATTTT,CASSLEPRTGGGNTIYF
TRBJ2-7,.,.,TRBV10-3,TGTGCCATCACAGGGGACCTTAACGCCTACGAGCAGTACTTC,CAITGDLNAYEQYF
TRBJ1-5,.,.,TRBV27,TGTGCCAGCATGCTTACAGGGACGTTACAGCCCCAGCATTTT,CASMLTGTLQPQHF